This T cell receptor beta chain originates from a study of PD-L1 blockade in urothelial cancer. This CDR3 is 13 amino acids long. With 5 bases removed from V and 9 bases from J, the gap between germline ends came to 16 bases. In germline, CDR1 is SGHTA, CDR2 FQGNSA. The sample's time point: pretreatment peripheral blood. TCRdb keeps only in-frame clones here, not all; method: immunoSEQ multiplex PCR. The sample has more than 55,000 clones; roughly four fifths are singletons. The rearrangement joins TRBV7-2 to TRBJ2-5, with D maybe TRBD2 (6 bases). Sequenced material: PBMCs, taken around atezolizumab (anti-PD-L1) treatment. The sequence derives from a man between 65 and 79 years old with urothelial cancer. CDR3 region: CASSPPGENPQYF. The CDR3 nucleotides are TGTGCCAGCAGCCCCCCGGGGGAGAACCCCCAGTACTTC.